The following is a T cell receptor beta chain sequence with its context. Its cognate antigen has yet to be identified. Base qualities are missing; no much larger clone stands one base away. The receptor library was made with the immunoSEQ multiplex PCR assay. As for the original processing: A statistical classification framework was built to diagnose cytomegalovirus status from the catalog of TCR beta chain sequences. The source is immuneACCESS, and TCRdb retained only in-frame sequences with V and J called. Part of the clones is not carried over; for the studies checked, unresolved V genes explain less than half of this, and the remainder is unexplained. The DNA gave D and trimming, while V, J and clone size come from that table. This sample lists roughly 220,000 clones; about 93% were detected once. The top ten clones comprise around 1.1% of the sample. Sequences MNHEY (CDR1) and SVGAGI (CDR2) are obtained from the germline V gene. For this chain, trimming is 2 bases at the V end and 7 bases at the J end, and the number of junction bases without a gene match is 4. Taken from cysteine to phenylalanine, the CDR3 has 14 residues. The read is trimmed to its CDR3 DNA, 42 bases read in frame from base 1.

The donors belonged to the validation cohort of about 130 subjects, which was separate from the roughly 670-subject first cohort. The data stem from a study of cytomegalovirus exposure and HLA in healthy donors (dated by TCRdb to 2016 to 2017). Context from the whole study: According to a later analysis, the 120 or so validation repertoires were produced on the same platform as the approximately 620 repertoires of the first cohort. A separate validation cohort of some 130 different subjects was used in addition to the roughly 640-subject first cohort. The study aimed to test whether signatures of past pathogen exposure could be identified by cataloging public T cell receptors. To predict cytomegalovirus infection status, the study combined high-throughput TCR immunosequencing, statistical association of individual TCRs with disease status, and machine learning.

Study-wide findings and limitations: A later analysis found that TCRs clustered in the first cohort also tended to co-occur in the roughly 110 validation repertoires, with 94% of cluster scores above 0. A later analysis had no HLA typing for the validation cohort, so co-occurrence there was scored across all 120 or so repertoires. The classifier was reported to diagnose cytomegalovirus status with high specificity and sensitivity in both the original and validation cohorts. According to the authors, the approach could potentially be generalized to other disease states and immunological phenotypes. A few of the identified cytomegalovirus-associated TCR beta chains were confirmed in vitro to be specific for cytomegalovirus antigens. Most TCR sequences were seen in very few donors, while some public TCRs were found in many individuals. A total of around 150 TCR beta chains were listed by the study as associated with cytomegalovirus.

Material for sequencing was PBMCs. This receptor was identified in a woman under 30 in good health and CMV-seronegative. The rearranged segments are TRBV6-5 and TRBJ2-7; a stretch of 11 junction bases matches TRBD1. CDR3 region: CASSYGQGAWEQYF. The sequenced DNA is TGTGCCAGCAGTTACGGACAGGGGGCTTGGGAGCAGTACTTC.